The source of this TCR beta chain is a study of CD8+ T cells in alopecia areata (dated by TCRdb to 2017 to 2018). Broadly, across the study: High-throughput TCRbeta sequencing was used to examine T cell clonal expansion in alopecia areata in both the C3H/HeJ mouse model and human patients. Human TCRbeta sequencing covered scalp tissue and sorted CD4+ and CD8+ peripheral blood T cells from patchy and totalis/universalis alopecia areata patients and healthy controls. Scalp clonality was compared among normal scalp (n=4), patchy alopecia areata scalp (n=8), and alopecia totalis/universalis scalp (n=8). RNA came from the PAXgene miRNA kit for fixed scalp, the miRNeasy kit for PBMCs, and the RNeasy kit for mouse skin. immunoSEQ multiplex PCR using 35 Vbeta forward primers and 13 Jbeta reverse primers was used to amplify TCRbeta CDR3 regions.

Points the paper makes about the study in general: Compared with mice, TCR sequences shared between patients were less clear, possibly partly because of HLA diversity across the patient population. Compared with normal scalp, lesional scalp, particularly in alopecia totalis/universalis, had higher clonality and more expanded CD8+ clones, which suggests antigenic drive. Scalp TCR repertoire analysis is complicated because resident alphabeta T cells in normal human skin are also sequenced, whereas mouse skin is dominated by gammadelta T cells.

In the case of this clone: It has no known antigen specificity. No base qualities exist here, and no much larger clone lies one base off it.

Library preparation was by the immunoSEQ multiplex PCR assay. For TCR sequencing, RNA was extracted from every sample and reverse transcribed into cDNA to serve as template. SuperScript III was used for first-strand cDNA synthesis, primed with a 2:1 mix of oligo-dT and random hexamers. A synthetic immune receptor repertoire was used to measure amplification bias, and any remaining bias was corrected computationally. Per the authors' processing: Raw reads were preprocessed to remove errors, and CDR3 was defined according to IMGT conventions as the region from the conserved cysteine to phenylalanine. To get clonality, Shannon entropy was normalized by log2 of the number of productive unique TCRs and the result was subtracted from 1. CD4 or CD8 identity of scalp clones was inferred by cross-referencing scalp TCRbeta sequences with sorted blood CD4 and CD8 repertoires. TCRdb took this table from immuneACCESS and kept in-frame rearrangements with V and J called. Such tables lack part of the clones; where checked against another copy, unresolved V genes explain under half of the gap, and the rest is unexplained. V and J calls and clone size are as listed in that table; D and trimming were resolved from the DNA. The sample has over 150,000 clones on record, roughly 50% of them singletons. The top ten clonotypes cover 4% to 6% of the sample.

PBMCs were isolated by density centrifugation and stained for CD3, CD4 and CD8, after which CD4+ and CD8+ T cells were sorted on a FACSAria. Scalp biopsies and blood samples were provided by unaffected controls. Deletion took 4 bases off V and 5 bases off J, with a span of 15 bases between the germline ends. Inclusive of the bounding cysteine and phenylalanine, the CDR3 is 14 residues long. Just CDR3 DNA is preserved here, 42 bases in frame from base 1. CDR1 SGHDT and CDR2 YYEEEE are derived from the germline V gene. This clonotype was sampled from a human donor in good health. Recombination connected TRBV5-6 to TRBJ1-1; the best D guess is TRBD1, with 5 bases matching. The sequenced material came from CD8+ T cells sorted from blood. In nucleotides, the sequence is TGTGCCAGCAGCACAGGTCCAGACAGTACTGAAGCTTTCTTT. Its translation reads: CASSTGPDSTEAFF.